The T cell receptor beta chain under discussion was sequenced for a study of CD8+ T cells in alopecia areata. Overall study: Patients took tofacitinib for 6 to 18 months, followed by 6 drug-free months.

Treatment meaning: oral pan-JAK inhibitor, 5-10 mg twice daily. The ends lost 2 bases at V and 3 bases at J; junction bases unmatched: 1. This CDR3 region has 15 residues. The germline gives CDR1 SGHAT, CDR2 FQNNGV. As to this clone: Its antigen remains unidentified.

Study results and limitations: Especially in alopecia totalis/universalis, lesional scalp showed greater clonality than normal scalp did.

Isolated RNA was reverse transcribed into cDNA used as the sequencing template. Produced via immunoSEQ multiplex PCR; TCRdb's table is partial and in-frame only. The table shows over 100,000 clones, with more than 45% occurring only once. The chain couples TRBV11-2 to TRBJ2-1; 10 bases fit TRBD2. This clonotype was sampled from a human donor with alopecia areata. Sequences were derived from CD4+ T cells sorted from blood, sampled at week 4, from a patient treated with tofacitinib. CDR3 region: CASSLPSGSYNEQFF. Written as DNA, the CDR3 is TGTGCCAGCAGCTTACCTAGCGGGAGCTACAATGAGCAGTTCTTC.